This entry features one TCR beta chain sequence. Produced via immunoSEQ multiplex PCR; TCRdb's table is partial and in-frame only. The sample includes 25,000 to 30,000 clones, about 90% of them seen just once. The data derive from a study of chemoradiotherapy in HPV16-positive cancers. Samples were taken several times over chemoradiotherapy. This CDR3 has 16 residues. Germline-derived CDR1 and CDR2 are SGHRS and YFSETQ. The V end lost 0 bases, the J end lost 1 base, and 13 bases lay between the germline ends. Here the sequenced sample was blood, taken from a patient who underwent chemoradiotherapy. This sequence originates from a human donor with HPV-associated anogenital cancer. V gene TRBV5-1 combines with J gene TRBJ1-2; D is possibly TRBD1 (6 bases). This chain's CDR3 is CASSLVLGGSNYGYTF. In DNA form, the CDR3 reads TGCGCCAGCAGCTTGGTGCTGGGGGGCAGTAACTATGGCTACACCTTC. Full variable domain (remainder filled in from reference TRBV5-1 and TRBJ1-2): KAGVTQTPRYLIKTRGQQVTLSCSPISGHRSVSWYQQTPGQGLQFLFEYFSETQRNKGNFPGRFSGRQFSNSRSEMNVSTLELGDSALYLCASSLVLGGSNYGYTFGSGTRLTVV.